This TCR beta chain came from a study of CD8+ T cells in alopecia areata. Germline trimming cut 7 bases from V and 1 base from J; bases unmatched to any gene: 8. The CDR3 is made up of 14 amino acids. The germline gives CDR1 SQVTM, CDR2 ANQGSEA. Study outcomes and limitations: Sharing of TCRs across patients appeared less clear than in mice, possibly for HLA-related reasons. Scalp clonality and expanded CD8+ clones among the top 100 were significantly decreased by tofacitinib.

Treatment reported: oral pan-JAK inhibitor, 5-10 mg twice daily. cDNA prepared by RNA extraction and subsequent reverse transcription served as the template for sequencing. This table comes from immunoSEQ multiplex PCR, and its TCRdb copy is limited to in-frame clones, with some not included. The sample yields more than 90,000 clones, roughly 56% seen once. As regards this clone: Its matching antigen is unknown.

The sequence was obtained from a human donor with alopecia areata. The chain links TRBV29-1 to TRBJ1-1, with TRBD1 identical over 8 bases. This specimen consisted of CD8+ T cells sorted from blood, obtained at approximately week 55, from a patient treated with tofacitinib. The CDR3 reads CSESGGAGNTEAFF. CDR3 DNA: TGCAGCGAATCAGGGGGCGCTGGGAACACTGAAGCTTTCTTT.